The rows below give T cell receptor beta chains drawn from one sample of a study of cytomegalovirus exposure and HLA in healthy donors. Assay used: immunoSEQ multiplex PCR; TCRdb lists only in-frame clones, some missing. Of about 160,000 clones in the sample, 70% to 85% were seen once. Sequenced material: PBMCs. These TCRs come from a man between 40 and 49 years old in good health and CMV-seronegative. CDR3s include the opening cysteine and the closing phenylalanine or tryptophan. D genes are given only for firm matches. The size field is filled for only some rows; it gives once, few, many or a size class.

D	size	V	J	CDR3	DNA
TRBD1	NA	TRBV9	TRBJ2-7	CASSGRDRGQYEQYF	TGTGCCAGCAGCGGCCGGGACAGGGGGCAATACGAGCAGTACTTC
TRBD2	NA	TRBV11-3	TRBJ2-2	CASSLTTAGGLGTGELFF	TGTGCCAGCAGCTTAACGACGGCGGGAGGGCTTGGCACCGGGGAGCTGTTTTTT
NA	NA	TRBV5-1	TRBJ2-7	CASSQGNEQYF	TGCGCCAGCAGCCAGGGGAACGAGCAGTACTTC
NA	few	TRBV5-6	TRBJ1-1	CASSLSRRATEAFF	TGTGCCAGCAGCTTGAGCAGGCGGGCCACTGAAGCTTTCTTT
NA	NA	TRBV7-9	TRBJ2-7	CASSYPQRQDWRSYEQYF	TGTGCCAGCAGCTACCCTCAACGACAGGATTGGCGCTCCTACGAGCAGTACTTC
TRBD2	NA	TRBV11-2	TRBJ2-5	CASSSALAGGRETQYF	TGTGCCAGCAGCTCCGCGCTAGCGGGAGGTAGAGAGACCCAGTACTTC
TRBD1	NA	TRBV4-2	TRBJ2-2	CASRGARGQAGELFF	TGTGCCAGCAGGGGCGCCAGGGGGCAGGCCGGGGAGCTGTTTTTT
TRBD2	NA	TRBV7-9	TRBJ2-7	CASSLLMGLAAPYEQYF	TGTGCCAGCAGCCTCCTGATGGGACTAGCGGCACCCTACGAGCAGTACTTC
TRBD1	few	TRBV5-5	TRBJ2-5	CASSRRWDRVLQETQYF	TGTGCCAGCAGCCGACGCTGGGACAGGGTACTACAAGAGACCCAGTACTTC
TRBD1	NA	TRBV2	TRBJ2-7	CASTQGAGEQYF	TGTGCCAGCACACAGGGGGCAGGCGAGCAGTACTTC
NA	NA	TRBV25-1	TRBJ2-2	CASRDSANTGELFF	TGTGCCAGCCGCGACTCAGCGAACACCGGGGAGCTGTTTTTT
NA	NA	TRBV6-4	TRBJ2-7	CAAKGFAGAREQYF	TGTGCCGCCAAAGGTTTTGCAGGGGCGAGGGAGCAGTACTTC
NA	NA	TRBV27	TRBJ2-2	CASSFYYIGSTGELFF	TGTGCCAGCAGTTTCTATTATATAGGGAGCACCGGGGAGCTGTTTTTT
NA	NA	TRBV4-3	TRBJ1-1	CASSRGGNTEAFF	TGCGCCAGCAGCCGTGGAGGGAACACTGAAGCTTTCTTT
TRBD2	NA	TRBV9	TRBJ2-3	CASSVELAASTDTQYF	TGTGCCAGCAGCGTAGAGCTAGCGGCAAGCACAGATACGCAGTATTTT
TRBD1	NA	TRBV7-2	TRBJ1-2	CASSFRGQGEGGYTF	TGTGCCAGCAGCTTTAGGGGACAGGGCGAAGGTGGCTACACCTTC
TRBD2	NA	TRBV5-1	TRBJ2-5	CASSLTGTMYQETQYF	TGCGCCAGCAGCTTAACCGGGACTATGTACCAAGAGACCCAGTACTTC
TRBD1	NA	TRBV5-1	TRBJ1-2	CASRGTGELNGYTF	TGCGCCAGCCGCGGGACAGGGGAGCTGAATGGCTACACCTTC
NA	NA	TRBV5-1	TRBJ2-4	CASSSDRTKNIQYF	TGCGCCAGCAGCAGCGACAGAACCAAAAACATTCAGTACTTC
NA	NA	TRBV7-9	TRBJ2-7	CASSLIGDEQYF	TGTGCCAGCAGCTTAATCGGGGACGAGCAGTACTTC
NA	NA	TRBV6-6	TRBJ1-5	CASSYRGGGGQPQHF	TGTGCCAGCAGTTACAGGGGGGGAGGGGGTCAGCCCCAGCATTTT
NA	NA	TRBV14	TRBJ2-1	CASSQVGVGLAEQFF	TGTGCCAGCAGCCAAGTAGGGGTCGGGTTGGCTGAGCAGTTCTTC
NA	few	TRBV23-1	TRBJ2-2	CASRIKVDLSANTGELFF	TGCGCCAGCAGAATTAAGGTGGACTTATCGGCGAACACCGGGGAGCTGTTTTTT
TRBD1	NA	TRBV28	TRBJ2-5	CATGTGRQTQYF	TGTGCCACCGGGACAGGGAGGCAGACCCAGTACTTC
NA	once	TRBV5-1	TRBJ2-1	CASSLVPEEQFF	TGCGCCAGCAGCTTGGTACCTGAGGAGCAGTTCTTC
NA	few	TRBV30	TRBJ2-3	CAWSVRGTYTQYF	TGTGCCTGGAGTGTACGAGGAACCTATACGCAGTATTTT
NA	NA	TRBV6-1	TRBJ2-2	CAARRGQNTGELFF	TGTGCCGCACGTCGGGGACAGAACACCGGGGAGCTGTTTTTT
TRBD1	NA	TRBV7-9	TRBJ2-7	CSSSLGDRGNEQYF	TGTTCCAGCAGCTTAGGGGACAGGGGGAACGAGCAGTACTTC
NA	NA	TRBV6-6	TRBJ2-3	CASSYSSGSPDTQYF	TGTGCCAGCAGTTACTCGTCGGGATCCCCAGATACGCAGTATTTT
TRBD1	NA	TRBV7-8	TRBJ1-5	CASSDPDREENQPQHF	TGTGCCAGCAGCGACCCGGACAGGGAAGAAAATCAGCCCCAGCATTTT
NA	once	TRBV5-5	TRBJ1-5	CASSYDPGRPQHF	TGTGCCAGCAGCTACGATCCGGGTAGGCCCCAGCATTTT
TRBD1	once	TRBV6-5	TRBJ2-7	CASSYDLGTGTYEQYF	TGTGCCAGCAGTTACGACTTGGGGACAGGGACCTACGAGCAGTACTTC
NA	NA	TRBV7-6	TRBJ2-1	CASSQGVAAHDEQFF	TGTGCCAGCAGCCAGGGGGTAGCGGCCCACGATGAGCAGTTCTTC
TRBD2	NA	TRBV4-3	TRBJ2-6	CASTRGDGANVLTF	TGCGCCAGCACCCGGGGGGACGGGGCCAACGTCCTGACTTTC
TRBD1	NA	TRBV4-3	TRBJ1-3	CASSPQGVGNTIYF	TGCGCCAGCAGCCCCCAGGGGGTTGGAAACACCATATATTTT
NA	NA	TRBV6-1	TRBJ1-2	CASRVGMDPPSYTF	TGTGCCAGCAGGGTCGGGATGGACCCTCCGAGCTACACCTTC
NA	NA	TRBV29-1	TRBJ2-1	CSVEDLEGGSSYNEQFF	TGCAGCGTTGAAGATCTCGAGGGGGGGAGCTCCTACAATGAGCAGTTCTTC
TRBD2	NA	TRBV25-1	TRBJ2-3	CASSELAGVGDTQYF	TGTGCCAGCAGTGAACTAGCGGGAGTGGGTGATACGCAGTATTTT
TRBD2	NA	TRBV5-4	TRBJ2-3	CASSLVSGRIDTQYF	TGTGCCAGCAGCTTGGTTAGCGGGAGGATAGATACGCAGTATTTT
NA	NA	TRBV5-6	TRBJ2-5	CASSLSRGETQYF	TGTGCCAGCAGCTTGTCCAGGGGAGAGACCCAGTACTTC
NA	few	TRBV2	TRBJ1-1	CASSVFWAANTEAFF	TGTGCCAGCAGTGTGTTTTGGGCAGCGAACACTGAAGCTTTCTTT
NA	NA	TRBV9	TRBJ1-2	CASSVALTGPYGYTF	TGTGCCAGCAGCGTAGCTCTAACAGGCCCCTATGGCTACACCTTC
TRBD1	NA	TRBV19	TRBJ2-2	CASSTRGRGKTGELFF	TGTGCCAGTAGTACCCGGGGCAGGGGGAAAACCGGGGAGCTGTTTTTT
NA	NA	TRBV7-9	TRBJ2-7	CSSSLVGAEQYF	TGTTCCAGCAGCTTAGTGGGAGCCGAGCAGTACTTC
NA	NA	TRBV23-1	TRBJ1-3	CASSHNSGTKGNTIYF	TGCGCCAGCAGTCATAATTCAGGGACAAAGGGAAACACCATATATTTT
NA	once	TRBV28	TRBJ2-1	CASSPTPSAQFF	TGTGCCAGCAGTCCAACACCTAGCGCCCAGTTCTTC
TRBD2	few	TRBV4-2	TRBJ2-5	CASSQDRITSGRPWETQYF	TGTGCCAGCAGCCAAGATCGTATTACTAGCGGGAGGCCATGGGAGACCCAGTACTTC
NA	NA	TRBV28	TRBJ2-3	CASSSPGVSTDTQYF	TGTGCCAGCAGTTCACCAGGGGTCAGTACAGATACGCAGTATTTT
NA	NA	TRBV7-8	TRBJ2-7	CASSLAATYEQYF	TGTGCCAGCAGCTTAGCAGCGACCTACGAGCAGTACTTC
NA	NA	TRBV7-8	TRBJ2-3	CASSLGIGRSTDTQYF	TGTGCCAGCAGCTTAGGGATAGGGAGAAGCACAGATACGCAGTATTTT
TRBD2	NA	TRBV5-4	TRBJ2-7	CASSLGRERGEQYF	TGTGCCAGCAGCTTGGGGCGGGAGAGGGGCGAGCAGTACTTC
TRBD1	few	TRBV7-9	TRBJ2-7	CSSGRDRGRTYF	TGTTCCAGCGGCCGGGACAGGGGGCGCACGTACTTC
TRBD1	once	TRBV30	TRBJ1-3	CAWSRDSGSGNTIYF	TGTGCCTGGAGTCGGGACAGCGGCTCTGGAAACACCATATATTTT
NA	NA	TRBV6-1	TRBJ2-1	CASSEAFYNEQFF	TGTGCCAGCAGTGAAGCCTTCTACAATGAGCAGTTCTTC
NA	NA	TRBV7-2	TRBJ2-6	CASSSLGSSGANGLTF	TGTGCCAGCAGCTCCTTAGGAAGCTCTGGGGCCAACGGCCTGACTTTC
NA	NA	TRBV4-2	TRBJ2-7	CASSQSRGGTPYEQYF	TGTGCCAGCAGCCAATCGAGGGGCGGGACCCCCTACGAGCAGTACTTC
NA	NA	TRBV30	TRBJ2-1	CAWSGAYNEQFF	TGTGCCTGGAGTGGAGCCTACAATGAGCAGTTCTTC
TRBD1	NA	TRBV20-1	TRBJ2-1	CSARVGQGQFF	TGCAGTGCTAGAGTAGGACAGGGCCAGTTCTTC
NA	NA	TRBV30	TRBJ1-2	CAWSVFGHLSPDSIYGYTF	TGTGCCTGGAGTGTGTTTGGGCACCTTAGTCCCGATTCGATCTATGGCTACACCTTC
NA	NA	TRBV5-6	TRBJ2-5	CASSSLADLQETQYF	TGTGCCAGCAGCTCCTTAGCGGACCTCCAAGAGACCCAGTACTTC